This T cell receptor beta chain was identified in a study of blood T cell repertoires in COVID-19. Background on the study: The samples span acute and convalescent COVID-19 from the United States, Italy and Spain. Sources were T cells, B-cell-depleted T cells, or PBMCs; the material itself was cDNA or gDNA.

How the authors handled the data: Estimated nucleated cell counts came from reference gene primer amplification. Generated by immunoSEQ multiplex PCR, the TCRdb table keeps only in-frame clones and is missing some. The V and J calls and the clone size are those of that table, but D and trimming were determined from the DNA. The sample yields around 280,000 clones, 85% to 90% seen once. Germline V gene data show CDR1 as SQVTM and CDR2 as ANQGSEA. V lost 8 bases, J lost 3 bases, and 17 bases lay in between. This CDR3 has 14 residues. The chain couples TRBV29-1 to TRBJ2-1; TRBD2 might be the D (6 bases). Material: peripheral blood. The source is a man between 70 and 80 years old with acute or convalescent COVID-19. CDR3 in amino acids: CSQAPAGLYNEQFF. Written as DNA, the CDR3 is TGCAGCCAAGCACCGGCGGGGCTCTACAATGAGCAGTTCTTC.